The 13 T cell receptor beta chains listed next were all sequenced from one sample in a study of blood T cell repertoires in COVID-19. Method: immunoSEQ multiplex PCR; TCRdb's copy keeps in-frame clones and lacks some. The sample includes some 390,000 clones, around 84% of them seen just once. Sequencing was done on a sample of peripheral blood. These receptors were taken from a human donor in a cohort sampled during active COVID-19.

The chain links TRBV18 to TRBJ2-3; 8 bases are shared with TRBD1. J gave up 0 bases and V 6 bases, and 14 bases lay outside the gene matches. Germline CDR1 is KGHSH and CDR2 is LQKENI. This CDR3 is built from 18 residues. DNA for the CDR3: TGTGCCAGCTCGGGTACCGGGACAGGTAAAACTAGCACAGATACGCAGTATTTT. Translated: CASSGTGTGKTSTDTQYF.

V usage is TRBV19 and J usage is TRBJ2-5, with TRBD1 as a possible D gene (5 bases). Trimming cost V 1 base and J 3 bases, with 9 bases left between them. The CDR3 loop spans 14 amino acids. CDR1 and CDR2 (germline): LNHDA, SQIVND (reference sequence). The CDR3 bases are TGTGCCAGTAGTATAGGGGCAGGGAAAGAGACCCAGTACTTC. Amino acid sequence: CASSIGAGKETQYF.

CDR3 protein: CASGTGQNYGYTF. CDR3 in DNA: TGTGCCAGCGGAACAGGACAGAACTATGGCTACACCTTC. The chain is built from TRBV7-9 and TRBJ1-2; D perhaps matches TRBD1 (6 bases). This CDR3 is built from 13 residues. V was cut by 8 bases and J by 2 bases, with 12 bases left in between. In germline, CDR1 is SEHNR, CDR2 FQNEAQ (reference sequence).

This sequence joins TRBV27 and TRBJ2-5; D is perhaps TRBD2 (6 bases). The CDR3 is made up of 14 amino acids. With 6 bases removed from V and 2 bases from J, the gap between germline ends came to 13 bases. From germline, CDR1 is MNHEY and CDR2 SMNVEV (reference sequence). The CDR3, as DNA: TGTGCCAGCAGCCCGAGCGGGCCTCAAGAGACCCAGTACTTC. This gives the protein CASSPSGPQETQYF.

CDR3 nucleotides: TGTGCCAGCAGCTCGGGACTCCATCCTTCGGGCTACACCTTC. This codes for CASSSGLHPSGYTF. V and J are TRBV11-2 and TRBJ1-2; a weak D match, TRBD1 (5 bases). The V gene lost 4 bases and the J gene lost 8 bases, with 17 bases spanning the gap. CDR1 and CDR2 (germline): SGHAT, FQNNGV. The CDR3 covers 14 residues.

The chain joins TRBV3-1 (or the pseudogene TRBV3-2) to TRBJ1-2; no reliable D call. Germline loops: CDR1 LGHDT, CDR2 YNNKEL (reference sequence). V was pared by 3 bases and J by 8 bases, with 13 bases between. This CDR3 spans 13 amino acids. CDR3 loop: CASSQEGVAGYTF. The CDR3 DNA reads TGTGCCAGCAGCCAGGAAGGAGTTGCGGGCTACACCTTC.

The chain couples TRBV11-2 to TRBJ2-1; TRBD2 matches 8 bases. CDR3 length equals 15 residues. Looked up from germline, CDR1 is SGHAT and CDR2 is FQNNGV. After removal of 1 base from V and 3 bases from J, the junction contained 2 bases not matched to a gene. The CDR3 region is CASSLAGGIYNEQFF. Here the CDR3 DNA reads TGTGCCAGCAGCTTAGCGGGGGGGATCTACAATGAGCAGTTCTTC. The full variable domain, rest sourced from reference TRBV11-2 and TRBJ2-1, is EAGVAQSPRYKIIEKRQSVAFWCNPISGHATLYWYQQILGQGPKLLIQFQNNGVVDDSQLPKDRFSAERLKGVDSTLKIQPAKLEDSAVYLCASSLAGGIYNEQFFGPGTRLTVL.

This clone is a singleton in its sample. The chain couples TRBV4-2 to TRBJ2-3; tentatively, D is TRBD2 (6 bases). The CDR3 extends over 16 amino acids. Germline V CDR1 and CDR2: LGHNA, YNFKEQ. V was cut by 5 bases and J by 5 bases, with 20 bases left in between. The CDR3 coding sequence is TGTGCCAGCAGCTCCAGAGCTAGTAACGGGGGAGATACGCAGTATTTT. Protein: CASSSRASNGGDTQYF.

This chain joins TRBV6-5 and TRBJ2-7, with 9 bases identical to TRBD1. J lost 5 bases, V lost 7 bases, and 12 bases had no gene match. CDR1 is MNHEY, CDR2 SVGAGI, per germline. CDR3 size: 15 residues. This chain's CDR3 is CASKLDRGAIHEQYF. The CDR3 coding sequence is TGTGCCAGCAAATTAGACAGGGGGGCTATCCACGAGCAGTACTTC.

The chain's CDR3 is CASSPTGLAGGYEQYF. In DNA form, the CDR3 reads TGTGCCAGCAGTCCTACCGGACTAGCGGGAGGCTACGAGCAGTACTTC. This chain connects TRBV27 to TRBJ2-7; TRBD2 matches at 14 bases. This CDR3 has 16 amino acids. Trimming removed 5 bases from V and 3 bases from J; junction bases left unmatched: 6. Germline loops: CDR1 MNHEY, CDR2 SMNVEV (reference sequence).

This clone was counted once. The CDR3 DNA sequence: TGCGCCAGCAGCTCACAGGGGGCCAACTATGGCTACACCTTC. It specifies CASSSQGANYGYTF. The genes are TRBV5-1 and TRBJ1-2; 9 positions match TRBD1. Germline V gene lookup returns CDR1 SGHRS and CDR2 YFSETQ. The CDR3 has 14 amino acids. V gave up 3 bases and J gave up 2 bases; unmatched junction bases: 2.

This clone was recorded once. At one end the junction does not follow the germline gene, possibly because of a read error. The chain recombines TRBV7-7 with TRBJ2-3; D is possibly TRBD2 (5 bases). The CDR3 has 15 residues. CDR1 is SSHAT, CDR2 FNYEAQ, per germline (reference sequence). In nucleotides, the CDR3 is TGTGCTAGCAGCTTAGGGAGCGAAGCCGCAGATACGCAGTATTTT. It specifies CASSLGSEAADTQYF.

This clone showed up just a few times. The rearrangement uses TRBV4-2 and TRBJ2-6; D is undetermined. Germline values: CDR1 LGHNA, CDR2 YNFKEQ. The CDR3 has 16 amino acids. With 0 bases removed from V and 0 bases from J, the gap between germline ends came to 6 bases. This CDR3 reads CASSQDESSGANVLTF. The CDR3 bases are TGTGCCAGCAGCCAAGATGAGAGCTCTGGGGCCAACGTCCTGACTTTC.